These T cell receptor beta chains were read from a single sample in a study of control samples from healthy donors and cancer patients. Generated by immunoSEQ multiplex PCR, the TCRdb table keeps only in-frame clones and is missing some. The sample contains 100,000 to 120,000 clones, more than 75% of which appear only once. The material sequenced was PBMCs. These receptors originate from a woman aged 60-75 years with lung cancer. The CDR3 runs from the conserved cysteine through the conserved F or W. A D gene is named only where the DNA matches it firmly. A row's size may be missing; if present it is once, few, many or a size class.

>18|TRBV14|NA|TRBD1|TRBJ1-3
CASSQAYVGQVRGNTIYF
TGTGCCAGCAGCCAAGCCTATGTGGGACAGGTCCGAGGAAACACCATATATTTT
>14|TRBV5-1|NA|TRBD1|TRBJ2-7
CASSLAGGPYEQYF
TGCGCCAGCAGCTTGGCAGGGGGCCCCTACGAGCAGTACTTC
>16|TRBV24-1|once|TRBD2|TRBJ2-3
CATSDFPSGITDTQYF
TGTGCCACCAGTGATTTTCCCAGCGGGATCACAGATACGCAGTATTTT
>15|TRBV7-3|NA|TRBD2|TRBJ2-7
CASSPAGGPPYEQYF
TGTGCCAGCAGCCCCGCGGGAGGGCCCCCCTACGAGCAGTACTTC
>14|TRBV27|NA|NA|TRBJ1-6
CASTRLAGSTPLHF
TGTGCCAGCACCCGCCTCGCGGGGAGTACACCCCTCCACTTT
>13|TRBV7-2|NA|TRBD2|TRBJ2-3
CASSSGGSDTQYF
TGTGCCAGCAGCTCCGGGGGGTCAGATACGCAGTATTTT
>13|TRBV27|NA|NA|TRBJ1-2
CASSPAGTGGYTF
TGTGCCAGCAGTCCTGCCGGGACTGGTGGCTACACCTTC
>18|TRBV18|NA|TRBD1|TRBJ1-3
CASSPPGQGQRSGNTIYF
TGTGCCAGCTCCCCCCCCGGACAGGGGCAACGCTCTGGAAACACCATATATTTT
>13|TRBV12-3/TRBV12-4|few|TRBD2|TRBJ2-1
CASSFGTSHEQFF
TGTGCCAGCAGTTTCGGGACTAGTCATGAGCAGTTCTTC
>16|TRBV6-6|NA|TRBD2|TRBJ2-7
CASSGGLAGGTYEQYF
TGTGCCAGCAGTGGGGGACTAGCGGGAGGTACTTACGAGCAGTACTTC
>13|TRBV7-8|once|TRBD1|TRBJ1-2
CASSLDRTRGYTF
TGTGCCAGCAGTCTGGACAGGACCAGGGGCTACACCTTC
>12|TRBV7-2|NA|NA|TRBJ1-1
CASSLGRSLAFF
TGTGCCAGCAGCTTAGGACGCTCGTTGGCTTTCTTT
>13|TRBV3-1/TRBV3-2|NA|NA|TRBJ2-5
CASSPTGRETQYF
TGTGCCAGCAGCCCGACGGGGCGGGAGACCCAGTACTTC
>17|TRBV7-3|NA|TRBD2|TRBJ2-3
CASSLLGRGDGTDTQYF
TGTGCCAGCAGCTTATTGGGGCGGGGGGATGGCACAGATACGCAGTATTTT
>15|TRBV7-8|NA|TRBD1|TRBJ2-7
CASSLALTGGKEQYF
TGTGCCAGCAGCTTAGCTTTGACAGGGGGAAAGGAGCAGTACTTC
>16|TRBV21-1|once|NA|TRBJ2-7
CASSKAGLGFTYEQYF
TGTGCCAGCAGCAAAGCAGGTCTAGGGTTTACCTACGAGCAGTACTTC
>12|TRBV12-3/TRBV12-4|NA|NA|TRBJ1-4
CASKGPNEKLFF
TGTGCCAGCAAGGGGCCTAATGAAAAACTGTTTTTT
>14|TRBV7-9|NA|TRBD1|TRBJ1-1
CASSHGQGATEAFF
TGTGCCAGCAGCCATGGACAGGGGGCTACTGAAGCTTTCTTT
>14|TRBV5-1|NA|NA|TRBJ2-7
CASSIVGGFYEQYF
TGCGCCAGCAGTATAGTGGGAGGTTTCTACGAGCAGTACTTC
>14|TRBV11-2|few|NA|TRBJ2-2
CASSLGTNTGELFF
TGTGCCAGCAGCTTAGGGACTAACACCGGGGAGCTGTTTTTT
>13|TRBV12-3/TRBV12-4|NA|TRBD2|TRBJ2-5
CASGTTTKETQYF
TGTGCCAGCGGGACTACGACGAAAGAGACCCAGTACTTC
>13|TRBV25-1|once|NA|TRBJ2-7
CASSGDTTYEQYF
TGTGCCAGCAGTGGGGACACTACCTACGAGCAGTACTTC
>15|TRBV24-1|NA|TRBD1|TRBJ2-3
CATSEPGTGADTQYF
TGTGCCACCAGTGAGCCCGGGACAGGGGCAGATACGCAGTATTTT
>13|TRBV7-2|NA|NA|TRBJ1-2
CASSSQGLGGYTF
TGTGCCAGCAGCTCGCAGGGGTTGGGTGGCTACACCTTC
>13|TRBV6-2/TRBV6-3|NA|NA|TRBJ2-5
CASSTEEKETQYF
TGTGCCAGCAGTACAGAGGAAAAAGAGACCCAGTACTTC
>17|TRBV19|NA|NA|TRBJ1-2
CASSSGLQGLSGYGYTF
TGTGCCAGTAGTTCGGGACTGCAAGGCCTGTCGGGCTATGGCTACACCTTC
>15|TRBV6-5|NA|TRBD2|TRBJ2-1
CASSYSYGRQGEQFF
TGTGCCAGCAGTTACTCGTACGGGAGGCAGGGTGAGCAGTTCTTC
>13|TRBV5-1|NA|NA|TRBJ2-7
CASSLAQEGEQYF
TGCGCCAGCAGCTTGGCCCAAGAGGGCGAGCAGTACTTC